This T cell receptor beta chain is drawn from a study of PD-1 blockade in classical Hodgkin lymphoma. This CDR3 contains 17 residues. V was trimmed by 1 base and J by 0 bases, leaving 13 bases between them. The germline CDR1 and CDR2 sequences are SGHTA and FQGNSA. After autologous stem cell transplantation all patients relapsed, and prior brentuximab vedotin exposure differed between cohorts. CD4+ T cells were purified from thawed PBMCs by magnetic negative selection. Profiled with immunoSEQ multiplex PCR; TCRdb holds only in-frame clones, not every one. The repertoire holds 12,000 or so clones, with under 85% as singletons. This clone is a singleton in its sample.

The rearrangement links TRBV7-2 to TRBJ2-1; D might be TRBD2 (6 bases). The source material was CD4+ T cells from blood, sampled at baseline. The receptor was isolated from a human donor with classical Hodgkin lymphoma. CDR3 residues: CASSLDRGLGSYNEQFF. CDR3 DNA sequence: TGTGCCAGCAGCTTAGATCGGGGACTTGGCTCCTACAATGAGCAGTTCTTC.